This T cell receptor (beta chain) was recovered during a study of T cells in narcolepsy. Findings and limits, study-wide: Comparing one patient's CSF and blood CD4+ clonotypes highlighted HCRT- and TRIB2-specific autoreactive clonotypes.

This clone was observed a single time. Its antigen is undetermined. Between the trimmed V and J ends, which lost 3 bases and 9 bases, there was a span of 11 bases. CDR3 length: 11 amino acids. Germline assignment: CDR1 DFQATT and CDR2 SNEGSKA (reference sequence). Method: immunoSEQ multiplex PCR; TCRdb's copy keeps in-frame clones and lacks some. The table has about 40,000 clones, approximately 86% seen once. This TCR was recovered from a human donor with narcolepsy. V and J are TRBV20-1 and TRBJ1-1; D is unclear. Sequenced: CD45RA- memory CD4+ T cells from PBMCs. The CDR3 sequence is CSASPSTQAFF. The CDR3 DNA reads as TGCAGTGCTAGTCCCAGCACCCAAGCTTTCTTT.